This TCR beta chain appears in the sequencing data of a study of blood T cell repertoires in COVID-19. The wider study: Acute-phase and convalescent COVID-19 samples originated in the United States, Italy and Spain.

Recruited during active infection, patients (from Seattle) were subsequently followed longitudinally. V was shortened by 2 bases and J by 6 bases, with 13 bases between the two germline ends. The CDR3 has 15 amino acids. The germline V gene encodes CDR1 SGHNT and CDR2 YENEEA. Authors' analysis steps: Reference gene primer amplification gave estimated nucleated cell counts. The table came from immunoSEQ multiplex PCR; TCRdb's copy has only in-frame clones and leaves some out. V and J calls plus clone size are reproduced from that table; the DNA served to infer D and trimming. The sample holds roughly 120,000 clones; roughly nine tenths are singletons and the top ten take 3.5% to 5.5%.

This TCR came from a man between 60 and 75 years old with COVID-19, enrolled during active disease. Sequencing was carried out using peripheral blood. V is TRBV11-3 and J is TRBJ2-2; maybe TRBD2 (7 bases). The CDR3 DNA is TGTGCCAGCAGCTTACGCGGGGGCGTCGCCGGGGAGCTGTTTTTT. The encoded protein is CASSLRGGVAGELFF.